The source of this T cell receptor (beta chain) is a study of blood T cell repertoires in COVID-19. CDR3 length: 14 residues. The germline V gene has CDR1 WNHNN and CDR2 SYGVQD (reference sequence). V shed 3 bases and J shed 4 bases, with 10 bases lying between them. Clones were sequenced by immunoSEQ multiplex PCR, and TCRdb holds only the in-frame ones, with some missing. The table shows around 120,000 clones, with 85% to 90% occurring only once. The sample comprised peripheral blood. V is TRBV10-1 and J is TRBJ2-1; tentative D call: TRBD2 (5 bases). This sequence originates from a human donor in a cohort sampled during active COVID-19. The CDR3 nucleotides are TGCGCCAGCAGTGATGTTGGCGGGTACAATGAGCAGTTCTTC. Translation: CASSDVGGYNEQFF.